These 18 T cell receptor beta chains share one sample of origin, sequenced in a study of blood T cell repertoires in COVID-19. Sequenced by immunoSEQ multiplex PCR; TCRdb stores in-frame clones only, minus some. Found here are 55,000 to 85,000 clones, around 84% of them singletons; the top ten hold approximately 0.83%. Sequenced: peripheral blood. These receptors were taken from a woman in her 70s with acute or convalescent COVID-19.

This rearrangement joins TRBV9 to TRBJ1-5; weak D call: TRBD1 (5 bases). This CDR3 spans 15 amino acids. Germline V CDR1 and CDR2: SGDLS, YYNGEE. With 3 bases removed from V and 1 base from J, the gap between germline ends came to 11 bases. In DNA, the CDR3 is TGTGCCAGCAGCGCAGGGCCGAAAAGCAATCAGCCCCAGCATTTT. Amino acid sequence: CASSAGPKSNQPQHF.

This clone was found a few times. The rearrangement joins TRBV6-1 to TRBJ1-2; the D gene is possibly TRBD1 (5 bases). V lost 2 bases and J 5 bases, leaving 15 bases between the germline ends. The CDR3 spans 15 residues. CDR1 is MNHNS, CDR2 SASEGT, per germline. CDR3 in amino acids: CASSERGYGIYGYTF. The CDR3 bases are TGTGCCAGCAGTGAACGGGGGTATGGGATATATGGCTACACCTTC.

V and J are TRBV7-6 and TRBJ1-1; the D is unclear. CDR3 length equals 12 residues. The V end lost 1 base, the J end lost 8 bases, and 8 bases lay between the germline ends. The germline V gene has CDR1 SGHVS and CDR2 FNYEAQ. The CDR3 DNA is TGTGCCAGCAGCTTAGATGAGAGCGAAGCTTTCTTT. This gives the protein CASSLDESEAFF.

This chain joins TRBV27 and TRBJ1-2, with D perhaps TRBD1 (5 bases). The CDR3 is made up of 14 amino acids. V was pared by 2 bases and J by 8 bases, with 15 bases between. CDR1 and CDR2 (germline): MNHEY, SMNVEV (reference sequence). CDR3 sequence: CASSLQGTWGGYTF. CDR3 DNA sequence: TGTGCCAGCAGTTTACAGGGAACGTGGGGCGGCTACACCTTC.

As regards this clone: Other DNA sequences in the same sample also yield this CDR3. The genes are TRBV5-6 and TRBJ1-1; the D is unclear. Per the germline V gene, CDR1 is SGHDT and CDR2 is YYEEEE. V shed 4 bases and J shed 0 bases, with 7 bases lying between them. The length of the CDR3 is 13 residues. In DNA, the CDR3 is TGTGCCAGCAGCCCGGGATTGAACACTGAAGCTTTCTTT. Protein sequence: CASSPGLNTEAFF.

This clone was observed a handful of times. The rearrangement joins TRBV5-1 to TRBJ1-6; no definite D call. Per the germline V gene, CDR1 is SGHRS and CDR2 is YFSETQ. The CDR3 runs 10 residues. V gave up 10 bases and J gave up 7 bases, with 6 bases separating them. The CDR3 here is CAAINSPLHF. DNA for the CDR3: TGCGCCGCGATAAATTCACCCCTCCACTTT.

The V and J genes are TRBV7-6 and TRBJ1-1; D is perhaps TRBD1 (5 bases). The CDR3 is 15 amino acids. Trimming took off 0 bases at V and 4 bases at J, with 12 bases between the two ends. Germline V gene data show CDR1 as SGHVS and CDR2 as FNYEAQ. Written as DNA, the CDR3 is TGTGCCAGCAGCTTAGCGGGGTCTCAGGGCACTGAAGCTTTCTTT. Its translation is CASSLAGSQGTEAFF.

In this sample, this clone turned up a few times. The rearrangement links TRBV6-2 or TRBV6-3 to TRBJ1-1, with D tentatively TRBD1 (6 bases). CDR1 MNHEY and CDR2 SVGEGT come from the germline V gene. V gave up 5 bases and J gave up 3 bases, with 22 bases separating them. The CDR3 sequence is 17 residues long. This CDR3 reads CASSVHRDSFLDTEAFF. In DNA form, the CDR3 reads TGTGCCAGCAGTGTACACAGGGATTCTTTTTTGGACACTGAAGCTTTCTTT.

J is TRBJ1-4 and V is TRBV4-1, with D unclear. The CDR3 totals 16 residues. The germline CDR1 and CDR2 sequences are MGHRA and YSYEKL. V lost 1 base, J lost 3 bases, and 12 bases lay in between. CDR3 region: CASSQVGSGPNEKLFF. CDR3 coding DNA: TGCGCCAGCAGCCAAGTCGGCAGCGGCCCTAATGAAAAACTGTTTTTT.

V is TRBV6-6 and J is TRBJ1-1, with 11 bases fitting TRBD1. The V and J ends lost 6 bases and 4 bases, in that order; junction bases with no gene match: 1. The CDR3 has 13 amino acids. The germline V gene encodes CDR1 MNHNY and CDR2 SVGAGI (reference sequence). The chain's CDR3 is CASSGTGGTEAFF. For the CDR3, the DNA is TGTGCCAGCAGCGGGACAGGGGGCACTGAAGCTTTCTTT.

V and J are TRBV18 and TRBJ2-7, with D possibly TRBD1 on 6 matching bases. Between the trimmed V and J ends, which lost 0 bases and 3 bases, there was a span of 12 bases. Germline V lookup: CDR1 KGHSH, CDR2 LQKENI. This CDR3 spans 15 amino acids. The DNA of the CDR3 is TGTGCCAGCTCACCACCGGCAGGGGCCGACTACGAGCAGTACTTC. It codes for CASSPPAGADYEQYF.

The chain is built from TRBV23-1 and TRBJ2-6; D gene uncertain. TRBV23-1 is identified as an open reading frame with a role that is uncertain. Deletions cut 2 bases from V and 0 bases from J, with 11 bases between. This CDR3 comprises 17 residues. The CDR3 coding sequence is TGCGCCAGCAGTCAACCCCTGACTTTCTCTGGGGCCAACGTCCTGACTTTC. It codes for CASSQPLTFSGANVLTF.

This rearrangement joins TRBV6-5 to TRBJ2-2; the match to TRBD2 covers 10 bases. Germline V gene lookup returns CDR1 MNHEY and CDR2 SVGAGI. The CDR3 runs to 15 residues. V trimming: 6 bases; J trimming: 3 bases; junction bases outside the gene matches: 4. CDR3 DNA sequence: TGTGCCAGCAGCCGAGGACTAGCGGACACCGGGGAGCTGTTTTTT. Translation: CASSRGLADTGELFF.

The rearrangement links TRBV5-8 to TRBJ1-1, with 7 nucleotides matching TRBD1. V lost 2 bases to trimming and J lost 6 bases; unmatched junction nucleotides: 4. The CDR3 sequence is 13 residues long. Germline V lookup: CDR1 SGHTS, CDR2 YDEGEE. CDR3 loop: CASSFFDRAEAFF. CDR3 DNA sequence: TGTGCCAGCAGCTTCTTTGACAGGGCTGAAGCTTTCTTT.

The chain combines TRBV5-6 with TRBJ1-3, with D unresolved. Per the germline V gene, CDR1 is SGHDT and CDR2 is YYEEEE. This CDR3 contains 16 residues. With 0 bases removed from V and 0 bases from J, the gap between germline ends came to 10 bases. The CDR3 reads CASSLELRSSGNTIYF. The CDR3 DNA reads TGTGCCAGCAGCTTGGAACTGCGAAGCTCTGGAAACACCATATATTTT.

This clone has just one count. V and J are TRBV9 and TRBJ2-1; D unclear. Trimming took off 0 bases at V and 5 bases at J, with 6 bases between the two ends. The CDR3 contains 13 residues. CDR1 and CDR2 (germline): SGDLS, YYNGEE. The CDR3 loop is CASSVELDNEQFF. The CDR3, as DNA: TGTGCCAGCAGCGTAGAACTGGACAATGAGCAGTTCTTC.

This clone was picked up a small number of times. The V gene is TRBV4-3, the J gene TRBJ2-7, with unresolved D. This CDR3 region has 15 residues. Trimming removed 0 bases at V and 0 bases at J, with 9 bases between. Germline CDR1 is LGHNA and CDR2 is YSLEER. This CDR3 reads CASSQDFSSSYEQYF. In DNA form, the CDR3 reads TGCGCCAGCAGCCAAGACTTCTCTAGCTCCTACGAGCAGTACTTC.

The V gene is TRBV19, the J gene TRBJ2-5, with 9 positions matching TRBD2. V was pared by 5 bases and J by 4 bases, with 23 bases of the junction left unmatched. The CDR3 spans 20 residues. Per the germline V gene, CDR1 is LNHDA and CDR2 is SQIVND (reference sequence). The CDR3 region has the DNA TGTGCCAGTAGTGACAGGACGGGGGCCCGAGCGGGGGGAGTCCGAGAGACCCAGTACTTC. It encodes CASSDRTGARAGGVRETQYF.